The 27 T cell receptor beta chains presented below share a single source sample, sequenced in a study of cytomegalovirus exposure and HLA in healthy donors (dated by TCRdb to the late 2010s). Library preparation used the immunoSEQ multiplex PCR assay. For the multiplex PCR, a mixture combining 60 forward primers for TCR Vbeta segments and 13 reverse primers for TCR Jbeta segments was used. In its TCRdb copy, this immuneACCESS table keeps in-frame sequences only and misses some clones. Where compared with another copy, unresolved V genes explain less than half of these, and the others have no known cause. For this sample the table gives fewer than 200,000 clones, of which around 83% were detected only once. Over 1.5% of the sample rests with the top ten. The material sequenced was PBMCs. These receptors were collected from a man between 35 and 55 years old in good health and CMV-seropositive.

To note about this clone: The junction shows a germline mismatch at one end, possibly a read error. J is TRBJ2-1 and V is TRBV7-7, with 14 bases matching TRBD2. Per germline, CDR1 SSHAT and CDR2 FNYEAQ (reference sequence). The CDR3 extends over 16 amino acids. CDR3 region: CASSQGLAGGRGEQFF. The CDR3 DNA reads as TGTGCTAGCAGCCAAGGACTAGCGGGAGGAAGGGGTGAGCAGTTCTTC.

J is TRBJ2-7 and V is TRBV27; 11 positions agree with TRBD1. The CDR3 is made up of 16 amino acids. Germline V gives CDR1 MNHEY, CDR2 SMNVEV (reference sequence). The V segment lost 3 bases and the J segment 0 bases; nucleotides outside the gene matches: 4. The CDR3 sequence is CASSLPGQGGSYEQYF. The CDR3 DNA is TGTGCCAGCAGTTTGCCGGGACAGGGGGGCTCCTACGAGCAGTACTTC.

The genes are TRBV19 and TRBJ2-7, with TRBD2 matching over 12 bases. The length of the CDR3 is 15 residues. Germline V CDR1 and CDR2: LNHDA, SQIVND (reference sequence). The V gene end was trimmed by 3 bases and the J gene end by 6 bases; junction bases not matched to a gene: 6. CDR3 protein: CASSIAASGRVEQYF. In nucleotides, the CDR3 is TGTGCCAGTAGTATCGCGGCTAGCGGGAGGGTCGAGCAGTACTTC.

This rearrangement joins TRBV5-1 to TRBJ2-1; TRBD2 matches 8 bases. This CDR3 is 15 amino acids long. V trimming: 1 base; J trimming: 2 bases; junction bases outside the gene matches: 2. Germline CDR1 SGHRS, CDR2 YFSETQ. The CDR3 DNA reads as TGCGCCAGCAGCTTGACTAGCGGAACCTACAATGAGCAGTTCTTC. Its translation is CASSLTSGTYNEQFF.

The V gene is TRBV10-1, the J gene TRBJ1-5; 12 nucleotides align to TRBD1. This CDR3 spans 16 amino acids. The junction had 11 bases not matched to a gene; V was cut back by 11 bases and J by 3 bases. Per germline, CDR1 WNHNN and CDR2 SYGVQD (reference sequence). The CDR3 nucleotides read TGCGCCGGAGAACCCGGGACAGGGGGCCTCAATCAGCCCCAGCATTTT. Protein: CAGEPGTGGLNQPQHF.

The chain has TRBV5-1 and TRBJ1-4, with D hard to call. Germline lookup yields CDR1 SGHRS and CDR2 YFSETQ. CDR3 length equals 15 residues. V was pared by 0 bases and J by 3 bases, with 9 bases between. CDR3 sequence reads: CASSLVPNSNEKLFF. CDR3 DNA sequence: TGCGCCAGCAGCTTGGTCCCTAACTCTAATGAAAAACTGTTTTTT.

The gene calls are TRBV7-6 and TRBJ2-7, with D possibly being TRBD2 (5 bases). Germline-derived CDR1 and CDR2 are SGHVS and FNYEAQ. CDR3 length: 14 residues. V was clipped by 5 bases and J by 3 bases, with 14 bases between them. The CDR3 region has the DNA TGTGCCAGCAGCCCATCCGGACGGGACTACGAGCAGTACTTC. Encoded protein: CASSPSGRDYEQYF.

The chain employs TRBV14 and TRBJ1-2; tentative D call: TRBD1 (6 bases). This CDR3 has 15 amino acids. The V gene lost 1 base and the J gene lost 5 bases, with 14 bases spanning the gap. Germline CDR1 is SGHDN and CDR2 is FVKESK. CDR3 amino acids: CASSQAGTTLYGYTF. The CDR3 DNA is TGTGCCAGCAGCCAAGCCGGGACAACCCTTTATGGCTACACCTTC.

The J gene is TRBJ1-5, the V gene TRBV5-8; 8 nucleotides align to TRBD1. V gave up 4 bases and J gave up 1 base; unmatched junction bases: 10. Germline V gene sequence: CDR1 SGHTS, CDR2 YDEGEE. The CDR3 loop spans 17 amino acids. DNA for the CDR3: TGTGCCAGCAGCAGGACAGGGCCCCCGAGAAGCAATCAGCCCCAGCATTTT. Encoded protein: CASSRTGPPRSNQPQHF.

In DNA, the CDR3 is TGTGCCAGCAGTTTATCTAGATTGAACACTGAAGCTTTCTTT. Its translation: CASSLSRLNTEAFF. The rearrangement uses TRBV27 and TRBJ1-1; D is ambiguous. Per germline, CDR1 MNHEY and CDR2 SMNVEV (reference sequence). The CDR3 covers 14 residues. The ends were cut back, 0 bases at V and 0 bases at J, with 5 bases in the middle.

With respect to this clone: Its ends do not fully match the called genes, so a read error is possible. V and J are TRBV5-6 and TRBJ2-2; TRBD2 matches 8 bases. Germline V gene lookup returns CDR1 SGHDT and CDR2 YYEEEE. The CDR3 is made up of 19 amino acids. Here the CDR3 reads CASSPPSAGAHPSTGKLFF. The CDR3 DNA sequence: TGTGCCAGCAGCCCCCCCTCAGCGGGAGCCCACCCCAGCACCGGGAAGCTGTTTTTT.

CDR3: CASSVAGSTEAFF. The CDR3 nucleotides read TGTGCCAGCAGCGTAGCCGGGAGCACTGAAGCTTTCTTT. The rearrangement uses TRBV9 and TRBJ1-1, with D hard to call. Germline loops: CDR1 SGDLS, CDR2 YYNGEE. V was shortened by 0 bases and J by 4 bases, with 7 bases between the two germline ends. CDR3 length: 13 residues. The whole variable domain, remainder taken from reference TRBV9 and TRBJ1-1, is DSGVTQTPKHLITATGQRVTLRCSPRSGDLSVYWYQQSLDQGLQFLIQYYNGEERAKGNILERFSAQQFPDLHSELNLSSLELGDSALYFCASSVAGSTEAFFGQGTRLTVV.

This chain joins TRBV5-1 and TRBJ2-5; tentative D call: TRBD2 (5 bases). The V end was cut by 0 bases, the J end by 5 bases, with 11 bases between. There are 14 residues in the CDR3. In germline, CDR1 is SGHRS, CDR2 YFSETQ. DNA of the CDR3: TGCGCCAGCAGCTTGGAGGCTAGCCGGGAGACCCAGTACTTC. Amino acid sequence: CASSLEASRETQYF.

The chain recombines TRBV29-1 with TRBJ2-1; 8 nucleotides line up with TRBD1. The trim removed 6 bases at V and 10 bases at J, leaving 8 bases unmatched. The CDR3 has 12 residues. CDR1 and CDR2 (germline): SQVTM, ANQGSEA. CDR3 DNA sequence: TGCAGCGTCAGACAGGGGCCGAGGGAGCAGTTCTTC. Translating gives CSVRQGPREQFF.

V gene TRBV6-6 combines with J gene TRBJ2-3; D unclear. CDR3 length: 15 residues. Trimming pared 2 bases from V and 5 bases from J, leaving 14 bases between. Germline V lookup: CDR1 MNHNY, CDR2 SVGAGI (reference sequence). Here the CDR3 reads CASSYESRELDTQYF. CDR3 coding DNA: TGTGCCAGCAGTTACGAATCAAGAGAGTTAGATACGCAGTATTTT.

The J gene is TRBJ1-5, the V gene TRBV5-1; unclear D gene. This CDR3 contains 15 residues. Trimming shortened V by 4 bases and J by 4 bases, and 15 bases separated the two germline ends. Looked up from germline, CDR1 is SGHRS and CDR2 is YFSETQ. DNA for the CDR3: TGCGCCAGCAGCCCTGGCGGAGCCAGTAATCAGCCCCAGCATTTT. Its protein product is CASSPGGASNQPQHF.

CDR3 region: CASSLAPPFGDIQYF. The CDR3 region has the DNA TGTGCCAGCAGCTTAGCGCCACCTTTCGGGGACATTCAGTACTTC. The rearrangement links TRBV7-2 to TRBJ2-4; D may be TRBD2 (5 bases). V dropped 0 bases and J dropped 8 bases, with 14 bases sitting between them. The CDR3 consists of 15 residues. The germline V gene encodes CDR1 SGHTA and CDR2 FQGNSA.

The rearrangement uses TRBV10-3 and TRBJ2-3; TRBD1 matches 11 bases. Germline V gene lookup returns CDR1 ENHRY and CDR2 SYGVKD. V trimming: 6 bases; J trimming: 4 bases; junction bases outside the gene matches: 6. This CDR3 is 15 amino acids long. The CDR3, as DNA: TGTGCCATCAGCCGGGACAGGGGGGGAGCAGATACGCAGTATTTT. Amino acid sequence: CAISRDRGGADTQYF.

This clone has only a few counts. The rearrangement uses TRBV18 and TRBJ1-2; no definite D call. CDR1 and CDR2 (germline): KGHSH, LQKENI. Trimming pared 0 bases from V and 4 bases from J, leaving 12 bases between. There are 15 residues in the CDR3. CDR3 bases: TGTGCCAGCTCACCACCGGGGAGTGGGAGCTATGGCTACACCTTC. Amino acids: CASSPPGSGSYGYTF.

This clone was observed a few times. V usage is TRBV19 and J usage is TRBJ1-1, with D perhaps matching TRBD1 (5 bases). Between the trimmed V and J ends, which lost 7 bases and 4 bases, there was a span of 13 bases. This CDR3 has 13 amino acids. Germline V CDR1 and CDR2: LNHDA, SQIVND (reference sequence). In DNA form, the CDR3 reads TGTGCCAGTAACAACAGGCCTAGCACTGAAGCTTTCTTT. It specifies CASNNRPSTEAFF.

The chain combines TRBV7-2 with TRBJ1-1; the D gene is possibly TRBD1 (5 bases). This CDR3 has 14 residues. The V gene lost 3 bases and the J gene lost 4 bases, with 12 bases spanning the gap. In germline, CDR1 is SGHTA, CDR2 FQGNSA. CDR3 in DNA: TGTGCCAGCAGCTTCTCAGACAGAGGCACTGAAGCTTTCTTT. Encoded protein: CASSFSDRGTEAFF.

This sequence joins TRBV2 and TRBJ1-2, with unresolved D. Between the trimmed V and J ends, which lost 2 bases and 7 bases, there was a span of 20 bases. The length of the CDR3 is 16 residues. Germline V gene sequence: CDR1 SNHLY, CDR2 FYNNEI. The CDR3 DNA reads TGTGCCAGCAGTGAATGGAGGTCGGCGGAAGGAGGTGGCTACACCTTC. Translating gives CASSEWRSAEGGGYTF.

The genes are TRBV9 and TRBJ1-3; no reliable D call. This CDR3 has 15 amino acids. Per the germline V gene, CDR1 is SGDLS and CDR2 is YYNGEE. V was trimmed by 0 bases and J by 0 bases, leaving 7 bases between them. The CDR3 loop reads CASSVGAGSGNTIYF. In nucleotides, the CDR3 is TGTGCCAGCAGCGTAGGGGCGGGCTCTGGAAACACCATATATTTT. Full variable domain (rest looked up from reference TRBV9 and TRBJ1-3): DSGVTQTPKHLITATGQRVTLRCSPRSGDLSVYWYQQSLDQGLQFLIQYYNGEERAKGNILERFSAQQFPDLHSELNLSSLELGDSALYFCASSVGAGSGNTIYFGEGSWLTVV.

Here the CDR3 reads CASSSGTANYGYTF. CDR3 in DNA: TGCGCCAGCAGCTCTGGGACAGCTAACTATGGCTACACCTTC. The chain uses TRBV5-1 and TRBJ1-2; 7 bases are a match to TRBD1. J gave up 0 bases and V 3 bases, and 2 bases lay outside the gene matches. The germline gives CDR1 SGHRS, CDR2 YFSETQ. CDR3 length: 14 residues.

The J gene is TRBJ2-1, the V gene TRBV27, with 8 bases identical to TRBD2. Per the germline V gene, CDR1 is MNHEY and CDR2 is SMNVEV (reference sequence). The CDR3 has 14 residues. V lost 5 bases and J lost 0; bases outside the gene matches: 0. The CDR3 DNA is TGTGCCAGCAGTACTAGCGGCTCCTACAATGAGCAGTTCTTC. Its protein product is CASSTSGSYNEQFF.

The V call is TRBV2, the J call TRBJ2-5; weak D call: TRBD1 (7 bases). TRBJ2-7 matches the DNA end more closely, so the J call is doubtful. Germline V gives CDR1 SNHLY, CDR2 FYNNEI. There are 14 residues in the CDR3. CDR3 sequence (DNA): TGTGCCAGCAGTCCTCGACAGGGAGGCGACGAGCAGTACTTC. Translating it yields CASSPRQGGDEQYF.

The chain has TRBV5-4 and TRBJ1-3, with D hard to call. CDR1 and CDR2 from the germline V gene are SGHNT and YYREEE (reference sequence). V lost 0 bases, J lost 0 bases, and 10 bases lay in between. CDR3 length equals 16 residues. CDR3 DNA: TGTGCCAGCAGCTTGGGACACTCAAACTCTGGAAACACCATATATTTT. Translating gives CASSLGHSNSGNTIYF. Complete variable domain (other parts from reference TRBV5-4 and TRBJ1-3): ETGVTQSPTHLIKTRGQQVTLRCSSQSGHNTVSWYQQALGQGPQFIFQYYREEENGRGNFPPRFSGLQFPNYSSELNVNALELDDSALYLCASSLGHSNSGNTIYFGEGSWLTVV.